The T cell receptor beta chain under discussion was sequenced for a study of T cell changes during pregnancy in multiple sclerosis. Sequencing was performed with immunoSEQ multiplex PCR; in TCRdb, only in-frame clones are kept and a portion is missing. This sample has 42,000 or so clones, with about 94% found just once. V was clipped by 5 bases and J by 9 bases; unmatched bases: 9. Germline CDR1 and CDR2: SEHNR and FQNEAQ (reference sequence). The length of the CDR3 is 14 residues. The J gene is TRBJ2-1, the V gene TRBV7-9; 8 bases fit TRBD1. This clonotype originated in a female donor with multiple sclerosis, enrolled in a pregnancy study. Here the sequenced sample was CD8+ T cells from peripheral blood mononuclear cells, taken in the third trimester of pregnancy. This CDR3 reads CASSPQGAGGEQFF. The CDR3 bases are TGTGCCAGCAGCCCTCAGGGGGCGGGCGGTGAGCAGTTCTTC. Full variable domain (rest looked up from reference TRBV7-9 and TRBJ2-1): DTGVSQNPRHKITKRGQNVTFRCDPISEHNRLYWYRQTLGQGPEFLTYFQNEAQLEKSRLLSDRFSAERPKGSFSTLEIQRTEQGDSAMYLCASSPQGAGGEQFFGPGTRLTVL.